One sample yielded the 27 T cell receptor beta chains listed below, sequenced in a study of blood T cells in healthy people across ages. Through a sample-barcoded 5' primer and a J-beta primer mix, a second PCR was run for about 7 to 12 cycles. One entry per CDR3 protein, called by TCRdb with MiXCR from the 5' RACE reads. This sample has roughly 900,000 distinct CDR3 sequences, with around 28% found just once. The sample was blood. These receptors were collected from a woman older than 75 in good health.

The gene calls are TRBV7-2 and TRBJ2-1; no reliable D call. Germline values: CDR1 SGHTA, CDR2 FQGNSA. Trimming shortened V by 6 bases and J by 4 bases, and 16 bases separated the two germline ends. The CDR3 is 15 residues long. CDR3 in DNA: TGTGCCAGCAGTCCGAGGCTGGGCCTATACAATGAGCAGTTCTTC. This gives the protein CASSPRLGLYNEQFF.

This clonotype was recorded many times. The rearrangement uses TRBV7-2 and TRBJ1-2; TRBD1 matches at 9 bases. There are 13 residues in the CDR3. In germline, CDR1 is SGHTA, CDR2 FQGNSA. The V gene end was trimmed by 5 bases and the J gene end by 12 bases; junction bases not matched to a gene: 10. The CDR3 loop is CASSLPGQGQDTF. For the CDR3, the DNA is TGTGCCAGCAGCCTGCCGGGACAGGGACAGGACACCTTC.

The V call is TRBV6-1, the J call TRBJ2-5, with 10 bases fitting TRBD2. This CDR3 comprises 19 residues. Germline V gene data show CDR1 as MNHNS and CDR2 as SASEGT. The trim removed 6 bases at V and 11 bases at J, leaving 27 bases unmatched. CDR3 region: CASRFRAGGHTLTYNEQYF. CDR3 coding DNA: TGTGCCAGCAGGTTCAGAGCGGGGGGGCACACACTCACCTACAATGAGCAGTACTTC.

The genes are TRBV28 and TRBJ1-1; D is perhaps TRBD1 (6 bases). With 4 bases removed from V and 4 bases from J, the gap between germline ends came to 13 bases. CDR1 and CDR2 (germline): MDHEN, SYDVKM. The CDR3 loop spans 14 amino acids. CDR3: CASSCPGQSTEAFF. The CDR3 DNA reads as TGTGCCAGCAGTTGCCCAGGACAGAGCACTGAAGCTTTCTTT.

The V call is TRBV12-3 or TRBV12-4, the J call TRBJ1-2; D unresolved. The CDR3 extends over 15 amino acids. Trimming stripped 3 bases from V and 5 bases from J, with 16 bases between. CDR3 in DNA: TGTGCCAGCAGTTTTTACCGGACCGGTATATATGGCTACACCTTC. This translates into CASSFYRTGIYGYTF.

This clonotype was seen a handful of times. Given a much more abundant clone one base away, this may be a read error. J is TRBJ2-5 and V is TRBV7-8; 8 nucleotides line up with TRBD1. Germline V gene lookup returns CDR1 SGHVS and CDR2 FQNEAQ. V was clipped by 2 bases and J by 5 bases; unmatched bases: 7. This CDR3 comprises 15 residues. The CDR3 DNA follows: TGTGCCAGCAGCTTACAGCAGGGGGCCAGTGAGACCCAGTACTTC. Its protein is CASSLQQGASETQYF.

Only a few counts were recorded for this clonotype. The CDR3 nucleotides read TGTGCCAGCAGTTACCAACCGGGGAAAGAGACCCAGTACTTC. Translating gives CASSYQPGKETQYF. The chain links TRBV6-2 or TRBV6-3 to TRBJ2-5, with a possible D match to TRBD2 (5 bases). The CDR3 runs 14 residues. Germline V gives CDR1 MNHEY, CDR2 SVGEGT. The V and J ends lost 2 bases and 3 bases respectively, with 10 bases between them.

Concerning this clonotype: A much larger clone differs by one base, so this may be a read error. V usage is TRBV6-4 and J usage is TRBJ1-2; D unresolved. The CDR3 loop spans 12 amino acids. The V gene lost 0 bases and the J gene lost 7 bases, with 6 bases spanning the gap. Germline CDR1 and CDR2: MRHNA and SNTAGT. CDR3 protein: CASSDSACGYTF. The CDR3 coding sequence is TGTGCCAGCAGTGACTCTGCCTGTGGCTACACCTTC.

This clonotype has a handful of counts. CDR3 DNA: TGCAGTGCTAACCCCAGGGGGCTGCGAACTGAAGCTTTCTTT. Protein sequence: CSANPRGLRTEAFF. The rearrangement uses TRBV20-1 and TRBJ1-1; 8 bases are shared with TRBD1. The V and J ends lost 4 bases and 5 bases, in that order; junction bases with no gene match: 9. The germline CDR1 and CDR2 sequences are DFQATT and SNEGSKA (reference sequence). The CDR3 consists of 14 residues.

This clonotype was observed many times. V gene TRBV6-6 combines with J gene TRBJ1-4, with D maybe TRBD1 (5 bases). Per germline, CDR1 MNHNY and CDR2 SVGAGI (reference sequence). Between the trimmed V and J ends, which lost 2 bases and 5 bases, there was a span of 12 bases. There are 15 residues in the CDR3. The CDR3 sequence is CASSYAEGTNEKLFF. The DNA for the CDR3 is TGTGCCAGCAGTTACGCGGAGGGGACGAATGAAAAACTGTTTTTT.

This clonotype has only a few counts. This chain joins TRBV4-3 and TRBJ2-7; 7 bases line up with TRBD2. From germline, CDR1 is LGHNA and CDR2 YSLEER. V lost 1 base, J lost 9 bases, and 6 bases stayed unmatched. The CDR3 runs to 13 residues. The DNA for the CDR3 is TGCGCCAGCAGCCAAGCGGGGAGGGATGGGCAGTACTTC. Protein product: CASSQAGRDGQYF.

The rearrangement joins TRBV6-1 to TRBJ1-5; D is ambiguous. Germline lookup yields CDR1 MNHNS and CDR2 SASEGT. The CDR3 spans 13 residues. V was trimmed by 8 bases and J by 4 bases, leaving 12 bases between them. In nucleotides, the CDR3 is TGTGCCAGCGTCGAGCAGGTTAATCAGCCCCAGCATTTT. Its protein product is CASVEQVNQPQHF.

This clonotype was counted at least ten times. This rearrangement joins TRBV15 to TRBJ2-4; D may be TRBD2 (5 bases). This CDR3 region has 16 residues. Trimming stripped 5 bases from V and 1 base from J, with 15 bases between. Germline V gene sequence: CDR1 LNHNV, CDR2 YYDKDF (reference sequence). The chain's CDR3 is CATSRGVEGAKNIQYF. CDR3 nucleotide sequence: TGTGCCACCAGCCGCGGAGTTGAGGGTGCCAAAAACATTCAGTACTTC.

At least ten counts were recorded for this clonotype. V gene TRBV10-1 combines with J gene TRBJ2-1; possible D gene TRBD1, 6 bases. Trimming removed 4 bases from V and 7 bases from J, with 20 bases in between. Germline loops: CDR1 WNHNN, CDR2 SYGVQD (reference sequence). The CDR3 is made up of 16 amino acids. The CDR3: CASSVGWYRVGNEQFF. CDR3 nucleotide sequence: TGCGCCAGCAGTGTCGGTTGGTACAGGGTGGGGAATGAGCAGTTCTTC.

This clonotype was detected only a few times. The chain joins TRBV14 to TRBJ2-3; no firm D call. This CDR3 spans 12 amino acids. Germline V gives CDR1 SGHDN, CDR2 FVKESK. Trimming cost V 7 bases and J 2 bases, with 7 bases left between them. CDR3 amino acids: CASNRNTDTQYF. The CDR3 DNA follows: TGTGCCAGCAACCGAAACACAGATACGCAGTATTTT.

The V and J genes are TRBV6-5 and TRBJ1-6; 10 nucleotides line up with TRBD1. Per the germline V gene, CDR1 is MNHEY and CDR2 is SVGAGI. Losses at the gene ends were 6 bases for V and 9 bases for J; bases not matched to a gene: 5. This CDR3 spans 14 amino acids. The CDR3 reads CASRLRTGGSPLHF. The CDR3 DNA reads as TGTGCCAGCAGGTTGCGGACAGGGGGTTCACCCCTCCACTTT.

This clonotype was counted many times. This chain joins TRBV20-1 and TRBJ2-3; tentative D call: TRBD1 (7 bases). CDR1 and CDR2 from the germline V gene are DFQATT and SNEGSKA (reference sequence). V dropped 6 bases and J dropped 2 bases, with 21 bases sitting between them. The CDR3 spans 16 residues. The CDR3, as DNA: TGCAGTGCCCCAGCGGGCTGGACAGGCGTCACAGATACGCAGTATTTT. The encoded protein is CSAPAGWTGVTDTQYF.

This clonotype was detected a few times. This sequence joins TRBV28 and TRBJ1-2; 10 nucleotides match TRBD1. Germline CDR1 reads MDHEN; CDR2 reads SYDVKM. The CDR3 sequence is 18 residues long. V trimming: 5 bases; J trimming: 4 bases; junction bases outside the gene matches: 16. CDR3 in amino acids: CASSLGGTGERGSYGYTF. In DNA form, the CDR3 reads TGTGCCAGCAGTCTTGGCGGGACAGGGGAAAGAGGATCCTATGGCTACACCTTC.

This clonotype was picked up a small number of times. The gene calls are TRBV4-2 and TRBJ1-2, with unresolved D. This CDR3 region has 15 residues. Germline V gene data show CDR1 as LGHNA and CDR2 as YNFKEQ. V was trimmed by 0 bases and J by 2 bases, leaving 10 bases between them. CDR3 amino acids: CASSQDGNQNYGYTF. CDR3 DNA sequence: TGTGCCAGCAGCCAAGATGGGAACCAGAACTATGGCTACACCTTC.

This clonotype was found a few times. A much bigger clone sits one base away, suggesting this may be a read error. This chain links TRBV24-1 with TRBJ2-3; D possibly corresponds to TRBD2 (7 bases). CDR3 length: 11 residues. Germline CDR1 reads KGHDR; CDR2 reads SFDVKD. V was cut by 7 bases and J by 13 bases, with 14 bases left in between. DNA of the CDR3: TGTGCCACCAGGGCTGGCGGGGGCGAGTATTTT. Its protein product is CATRAGGGEYF.

This clonotype has a handful of counts. This chain links TRBV5-4 with TRBJ2-5, with D unclear. The CDR3 contains 14 residues. CDR1 and CDR2 from the germline V gene are SGHNT and YYREEE (reference sequence). Trimming pared 0 bases from V and 5 bases from J, leaving 11 bases between. The DNA for the CDR3 is TGTGCCAGCAGCTTGGCCTCGAATGGGGAGACCCAGTACTTC. Amino acids: CASSLASNGETQYF.

J is TRBJ1-5 and V is TRBV30; the D gene is possibly TRBD1 (6 bases). The CDR3 consists of 15 residues. V gave up 2 bases and J gave up 0 bases, with 11 bases separating them. Looked up from germline, CDR1 is GTSNPN and CDR2 is SVGIG (reference sequence). CDR3: CAWSRGAYSNQPQHF. The DNA of the CDR3 is TGTGCCTGGAGTCGGGGGGCGTATAGCAATCAGCCCCAGCATTTT.

This clonotype came up many times. This chain joins TRBV6-2 or TRBV6-3 and TRBJ2-3; D is uncertain. V dropped 9 bases and J dropped 4 bases, with 11 bases sitting between them. The CDR3 length is 12 residues. Germline CDR1 MNHEY, CDR2 SVGEGT. The CDR3 DNA reads TGTGCCAGTTCTTCGGCCGCAGATACGCAGTATTTT. It translates to CASSSAADTQYF.

Of note for this clonotype: A clone one base away is much larger, so this may be a read error. The rearrangement links TRBV20-1 to TRBJ1-2; TRBD1 is a possible D gene (6 bases). The CDR3 is 12 amino acids. Germline CDR1 DFQATT, CDR2 SNEGSKA (reference sequence). As DNA, the CDR3 is TGCTGTGCCGCGGACAGTAACTATGGCTACACCTTC. It encodes CCAADSNYGYTF.

The chain uses TRBV6-5 and TRBJ1-2, with D perhaps matching TRBD1 (6 bases). This CDR3 has 16 residues. CDR1 is MNHEY and CDR2 is SVGAGI in the germline V gene. The V end lost 6 bases, the J end lost 5 bases, and 22 bases lay between the germline ends. The CDR3 DNA reads as TGTGCCAGCAGCCTCACCGTTACCGACAGGAGATATGGCTACACCTTC. Translated, it gives CASSLTVTDRRYGYTF.

The chain combines TRBV7-2 with TRBJ2-7; no firm D call. The end of the DNA fits TRBJ2-5 better, so the J call may be wrong. The CDR3 length is 13 residues. Germline V CDR1 and CDR2: SGHTA, FQGNSA. This chain's CDR3 is CASSLALLETQYF. The DNA for the CDR3 is TGTGCCAGCAGCTTAGCGCTTCTGGAGACCCAGTACTTC.

This clonotype was counted many times. The rearrangement links TRBV20-1 to TRBJ2-1, with 11 nucleotides matching TRBD2. The length of the CDR3 is 16 residues. CDR1 and CDR2 (germline): DFQATT, SNEGSKA (reference sequence). The junction had 11 bases not matched to a gene; V was cut back by 6 bases and J by 4 bases. The CDR3 here is CSAKSGSGGAYNEQFF. CDR3 bases: TGCAGTGCAAAGAGTGGTAGCGGGGGGGCTTACAATGAGCAGTTCTTC.